The 6 T cell receptor beta chains in this list originate from one sample, sequenced in a study of T cell repertoires in cytomegalovirus infection. TCRdb re-analysed the reads in MiXCR, keeping a single row per CDR3 protein. The sample yields about 260,000 distinct CDR3 sequences, roughly 13% seen once. Sequenced: PBMCs. The receptors were gathered from a human donor in good health (CMV status not recorded). Some clones in this sample may be carry-over from other donors' samples.

The rearrangement uses TRBV20-1 and TRBJ1-1; D possibly corresponds to TRBD1 (6 bases). Between the trimmed V and J ends, which lost 1 base and 5 bases, there was a span of 17 bases. The CDR3 loop spans 15 amino acids. CDR1 is DFQATT, CDR2 SNEGSKA, per germline (reference sequence). The DNA of the CDR3 is TGCAGTGCTAGAGGTCCGGGACGGGGGCCGACTGAAGCTTTCTTT. Translated, it gives CSARGPGRGPTEAFF.

This chain joins TRBV11-3 and TRBJ1-1; weak D call: TRBD1 (6 bases). The CDR3 runs to 13 residues. Germline-derived CDR1 and CDR2 are SGHNT and YENEEA. V was trimmed by 5 bases and J by 6 bases, leaving 13 bases between them. CDR3 loop: CASSRTVAPEAFF. CDR3 coding DNA: TGTGCCAGCAGCAGGACAGTGGCTCCTGAAGCTTTCTTT.

In its sample, this clonotype was seen many times. The chain employs TRBV7-2 and TRBJ1-5, with D hard to call. Looked up from germline, CDR1 is SGHTA and CDR2 is FQGNSA. The CDR3 runs 14 residues. The V end was cut by 2 bases, the J end by 5 bases, with 10 bases between. The CDR3 here is CASSLRSQYQPQHF. The CDR3 DNA reads as TGTGCCAGCAGCTTACGTTCACAGTATCAGCCCCAGCATTTT. Together with reference TRBV7-2 and TRBJ1-5, the CDR3 gives the full variable domain: GAGVSQSPSNKVTEKGKDVELRCDPISGHTALYWYRQSLGQGLEFLIYFQGNSAPDKSGLPSDRFSAERTGGSVSTLTIQRTQQEDSAVYLCASSLRSQYQPQHFGDGTRLSIL.

This clonotype was recorded many times. The chain uses TRBV11-2 and TRBJ2-5; TRBD2 matches 7 bases. The CDR3 loop spans 17 amino acids. Trimming took 5 bases from V and 4 from J; bases not matched to a gene: 16. Per germline, CDR1 SGHAT and CDR2 FQNNGV. The CDR3 loop is CASSPGTNHPGGETQYF. The CDR3 DNA reads as TGTGCCAGCAGCCCCGGGACTAACCACCCGGGGGGAGAGACCCAGTACTTC.

The chain couples TRBV6-2 or TRBV6-3 to TRBJ2-5; D is possibly TRBD2 (6 bases). CDR1 is MNHEY and CDR2 is SVGEGT in the germline V gene. V dropped 2 bases and J dropped 5 bases, with 12 bases sitting between them. The CDR3 covers 14 residues. CDR3 residues: CASSYRRGAETQYF. CDR3 coding DNA: TGTGCCAGCAGTTACCGGCGGGGCGCGGAGACCCAGTACTTC.

This clonotype was counted only a few times. The rearrangement uses TRBV7-2 and TRBJ1-1; D unclear. V was trimmed by 5 bases and J by 11 bases, leaving 15 bases between them. The CDR3 consists of 12 residues. The germline CDR1 and CDR2 sequences are SGHTA and FQGNSA. In nucleotides, the CDR3 is TGTGCCAGCAGCCCACAACCCAGTTTCGCTTTCTTT. It is translated as CASSPQPSFAFF.